What follows are 2 T cell receptor beta chains derived from one specimen sequenced in a study of blood T cell repertoires in COVID-19. TCRdb's table, derived via immunoSEQ multiplex PCR, lists solely in-frame clones and lacks some. Among under 130,000 clones, 80% to 90% were seen once, and the ten largest hold roughly 9.4%. The specimen sequenced was peripheral blood. Receptors originate from a woman between 65 and 79 years old with acute or convalescent COVID-19.

The J gene is TRBJ1-4, the V gene TRBV5-4, with 9 bases matching TRBD1. The germline V gene has CDR1 SGHNT and CDR2 YYREEE (reference sequence). CDR3 size: 15 residues. J lost 5 bases, V lost 4 bases, and 6 bases had no gene match. This CDR3 is CASSLIGQGNEKLFF. Written as DNA, the CDR3 is TGTGCCAGCAGCCTGATAGGACAGGGGAATGAAAAACTGTTTTTT.

V usage is TRBV7-9 and J usage is TRBJ1-1; D might be TRBD1 (5 bases). CDR3 length: 17 residues. Trimming took 5 bases from V and 1 from J, leaving 20 bases between them. Per germline, CDR1 SEHNR and CDR2 FQNEAQ (reference sequence). Written as DNA, the CDR3 is TGTGCCAGCAGCCCCCGATCTCTCAGGGTGTGGAACACTGAAGCTTTCTTT. Residues: CASSPRSLRVWNTEAFF.